The T cell receptor beta chain described here comes from a study of Ad26.COV2.S vaccination and SARS-CoV-2 variants. Study details: As a participant in COV1001, the donor was in the Ad26.COV2.S trial arm.

Germline CDR1 and CDR2: SQVTM and ANQGSEA. The CDR3 is made up of 18 amino acids. The J segment lost 1 base and the V segment lost 3 bases, leaving 8 bases of the junction unmatched. The treatment is: 15 to 20 received Ad26.COV2.S at low or high dose, single or two shots; 5 received placebo; per-sample allocation not given. Sampling happened 63 days after the first vaccine or placebo injection. Assay used: immunoSEQ multiplex PCR; TCRdb lists only in-frame clones, some missing. The sample lists roughly 410,000 clones; 83% were seen once. This TCR was recovered from a person aged 18 to 59 who received the Ad26.COV2.S COVID-19 vaccine or a placebo. Source: peripheral blood, taken in a trial of Ad26.COV2.S vaccine versus placebo. The chain is built from TRBV29-1 and TRBJ2-1; 14 bases match TRBD2. This chain's CDR3 is CSVELGTSGSRSYNEQFF. CDR3 sequence (DNA): TGCAGCGTTGAGTTAGGGACTAGCGGGAGCAGGTCCTACAATGAGCAGTTCTTC.